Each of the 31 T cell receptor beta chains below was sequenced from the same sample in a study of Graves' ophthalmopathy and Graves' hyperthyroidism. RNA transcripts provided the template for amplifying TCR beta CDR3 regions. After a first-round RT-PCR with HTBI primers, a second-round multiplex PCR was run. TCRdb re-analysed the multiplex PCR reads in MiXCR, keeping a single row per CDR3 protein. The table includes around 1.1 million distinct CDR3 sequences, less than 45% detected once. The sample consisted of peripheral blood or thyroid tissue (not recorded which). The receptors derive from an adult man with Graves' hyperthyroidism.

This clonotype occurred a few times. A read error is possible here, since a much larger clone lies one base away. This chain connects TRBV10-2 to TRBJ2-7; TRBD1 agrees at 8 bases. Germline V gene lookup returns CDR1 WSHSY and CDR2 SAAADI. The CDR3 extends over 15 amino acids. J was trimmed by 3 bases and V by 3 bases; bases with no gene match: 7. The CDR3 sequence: CASSDSGTGIYEQYF. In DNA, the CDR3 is TGCGCCAGCAGTGACTCCGGGACAGGCATCTACGAGCAGTACTTC.

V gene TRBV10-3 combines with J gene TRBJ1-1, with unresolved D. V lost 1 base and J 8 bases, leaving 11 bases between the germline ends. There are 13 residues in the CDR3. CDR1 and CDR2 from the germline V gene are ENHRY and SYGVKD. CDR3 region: CAISELWTREAFF. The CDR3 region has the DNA TGTGCCATCAGTGAGTTGTGGACGAGGGAAGCTTTCTTT.

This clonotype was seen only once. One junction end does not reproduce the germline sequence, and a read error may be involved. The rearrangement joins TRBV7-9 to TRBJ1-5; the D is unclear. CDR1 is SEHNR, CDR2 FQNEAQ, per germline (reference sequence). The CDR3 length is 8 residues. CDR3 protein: CASSSDYF. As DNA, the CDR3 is TGTGCCAGCAGCTCCGATTATTTT.

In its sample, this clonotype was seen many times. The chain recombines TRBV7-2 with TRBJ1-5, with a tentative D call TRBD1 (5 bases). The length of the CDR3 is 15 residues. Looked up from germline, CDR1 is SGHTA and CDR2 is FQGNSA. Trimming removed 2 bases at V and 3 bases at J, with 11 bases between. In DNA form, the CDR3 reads TGTGCCAGCAGCTTAAGTCGACAGCTCAATCAGCCCCAGCATTTT. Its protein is CASSLSRQLNQPQHF.

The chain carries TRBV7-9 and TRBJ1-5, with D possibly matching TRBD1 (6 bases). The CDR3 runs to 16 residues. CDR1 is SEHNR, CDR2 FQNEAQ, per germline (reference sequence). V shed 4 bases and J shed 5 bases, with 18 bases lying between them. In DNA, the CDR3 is TGTGCCAGCAGCTCAAGCACTCGGGACACTGATCAGCCCCAGCATTTT. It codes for CASSSSTRDTDQPQHF. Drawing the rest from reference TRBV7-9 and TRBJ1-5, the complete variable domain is DTGVSQNPRHKITKRGQNVTFRCDPISEHNRLYWYRQTLGQGPEFLTYFQNEAQLEKSRLLSDRFSAERPKGSFSTLEIQRTEQGDSAMYLCASSSSTRDTDQPQHFGDGTRLSIL.

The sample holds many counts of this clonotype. The CDR3 DNA follows: TGTGCCAGCAGTGACTTGGGCCTCTCAGGTGAAGCTTTCTTT. This translates into CASSDLGLSGEAFF. The chain employs TRBV9 and TRBJ1-1; unclear D gene. CDR1 is SGDLS, CDR2 YYNGEE, per germline. CDR3 length equals 14 residues. V gave up 5 bases and J gave up 7 bases, with 18 bases separating them.

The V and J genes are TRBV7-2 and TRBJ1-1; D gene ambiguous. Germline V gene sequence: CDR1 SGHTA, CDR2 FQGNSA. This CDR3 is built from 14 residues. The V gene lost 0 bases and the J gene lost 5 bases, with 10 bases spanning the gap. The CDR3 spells CASSLASTPTEAFF. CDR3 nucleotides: TGTGCCAGCAGCTTAGCGAGTACTCCGACTGAAGCTTTCTTT.

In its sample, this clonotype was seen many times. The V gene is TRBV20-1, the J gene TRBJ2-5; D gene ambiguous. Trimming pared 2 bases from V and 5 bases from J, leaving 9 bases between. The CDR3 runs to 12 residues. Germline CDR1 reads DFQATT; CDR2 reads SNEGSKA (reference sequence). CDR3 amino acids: CSARSVRETQYF. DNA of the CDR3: TGCAGTGCTAGATCAGTACGTGAGACCCAGTACTTC.

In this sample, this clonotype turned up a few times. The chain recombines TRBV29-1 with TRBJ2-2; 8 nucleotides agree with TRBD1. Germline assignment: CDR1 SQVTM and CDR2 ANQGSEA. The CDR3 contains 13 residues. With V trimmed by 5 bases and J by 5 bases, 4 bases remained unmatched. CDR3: CSVHQGATGELFF. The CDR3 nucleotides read TGCAGCGTTCACCAGGGGGCAACCGGGGAGCTGTTTTTT.

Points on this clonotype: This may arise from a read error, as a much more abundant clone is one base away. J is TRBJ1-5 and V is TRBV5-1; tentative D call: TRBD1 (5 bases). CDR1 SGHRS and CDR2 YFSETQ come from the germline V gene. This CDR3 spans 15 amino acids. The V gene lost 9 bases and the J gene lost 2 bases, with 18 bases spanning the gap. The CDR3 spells CATQTLGEGNQPQHF. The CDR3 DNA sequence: TGCGCCACCCAGACGTTGGGGGAGGGCAATCAGCCCCAGCATTTT.

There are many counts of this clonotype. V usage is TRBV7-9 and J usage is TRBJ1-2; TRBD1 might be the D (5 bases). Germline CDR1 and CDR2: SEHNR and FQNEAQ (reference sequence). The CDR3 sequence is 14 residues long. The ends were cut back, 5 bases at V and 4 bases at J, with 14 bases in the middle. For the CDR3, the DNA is TGTGCCAGCAGCCCCACAGTTGGGGGCTATGGCTACACCTTC. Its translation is CASSPTVGGYGYTF.

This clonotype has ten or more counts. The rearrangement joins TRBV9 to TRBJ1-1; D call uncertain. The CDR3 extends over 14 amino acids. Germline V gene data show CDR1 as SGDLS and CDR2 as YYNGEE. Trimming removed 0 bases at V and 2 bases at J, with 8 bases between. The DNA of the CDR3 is TGTGCCAGCAGCGTAGCCGGATTAAACACTGAAGCTTTCTTT. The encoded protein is CASSVAGLNTEAFF. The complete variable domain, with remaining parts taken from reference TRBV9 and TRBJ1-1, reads DSGVTQTPKHLITATGQRVTLRCSPRSGDLSVYWYQQSLDQGLQFLIQYYNGEERAKGNILERFSAQQFPDLHSELNLSSLELGDSALYFCASSVAGLNTEAFFGQGTRLTVV.

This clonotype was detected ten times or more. Here the CDR3 DNA reads TGTGCCAGCAGCCTAGGGTTTTCACCCCTCCACTTT. It yields the protein CASSLGFSPLHF. The chain combines TRBV12-3 or TRBV12-4 with TRBJ1-6; no definite D call. V lost 6 bases and J 9 bases, leaving 9 bases between the germline ends. The length of the CDR3 is 12 residues.

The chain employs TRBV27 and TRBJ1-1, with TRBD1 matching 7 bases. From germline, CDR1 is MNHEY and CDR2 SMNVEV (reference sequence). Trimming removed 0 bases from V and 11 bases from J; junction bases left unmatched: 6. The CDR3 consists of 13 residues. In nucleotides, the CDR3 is TGTGCCAGCAGTTTATCCGGACAGGATAGGGCTTTCTTT. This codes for CASSLSGQDRAFF.

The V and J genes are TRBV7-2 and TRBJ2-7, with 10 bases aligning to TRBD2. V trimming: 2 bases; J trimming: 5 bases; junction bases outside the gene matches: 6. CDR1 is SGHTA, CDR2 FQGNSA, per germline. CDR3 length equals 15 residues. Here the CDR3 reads CASSLKAGGLHEQYF. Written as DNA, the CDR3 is TGTGCCAGCAGCTTAAAAGCGGGGGGGCTCCACGAGCAGTACTTC.

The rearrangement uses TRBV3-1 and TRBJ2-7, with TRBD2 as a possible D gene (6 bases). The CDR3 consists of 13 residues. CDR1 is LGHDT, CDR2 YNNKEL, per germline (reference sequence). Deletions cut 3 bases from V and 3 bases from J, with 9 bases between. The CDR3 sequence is CASSQGLNYEQYF. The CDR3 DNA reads TGTGCCAGCAGCCAGGGACTCAACTACGAGCAGTACTTC.

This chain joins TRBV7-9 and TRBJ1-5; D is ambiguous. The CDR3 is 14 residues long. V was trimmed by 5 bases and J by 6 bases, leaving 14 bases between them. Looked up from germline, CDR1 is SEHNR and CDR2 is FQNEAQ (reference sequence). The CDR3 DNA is TGTGCCAGCAGCATCGATGGGGTTGGTCAGCCCCAGCATTTT. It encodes CASSIDGVGQPQHF.

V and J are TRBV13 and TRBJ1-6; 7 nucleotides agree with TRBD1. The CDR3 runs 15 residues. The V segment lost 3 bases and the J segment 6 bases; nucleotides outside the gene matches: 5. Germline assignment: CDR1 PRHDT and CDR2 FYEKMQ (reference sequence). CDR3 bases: TGTGCCAGCAGCTTTTATGGACAGGTTAATTCACCCCTCCACTTT. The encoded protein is CASSFYGQVNSPLHF. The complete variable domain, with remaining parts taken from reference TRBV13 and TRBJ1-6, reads AAGVIQSPRHLIKEKRETATLKCYPIPRHDTVYWYQQGPGQDPQFLISFYEKMQSDKGSIPDRFSAQQFSDYHSELNMSSLELGDSALYFCASSFYGQVNSPLHFGNGTRLTVT.

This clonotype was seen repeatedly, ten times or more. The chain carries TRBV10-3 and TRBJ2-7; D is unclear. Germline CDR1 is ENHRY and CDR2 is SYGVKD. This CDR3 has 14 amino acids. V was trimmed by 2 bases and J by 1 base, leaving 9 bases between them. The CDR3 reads CAISEGVRSYEQYF. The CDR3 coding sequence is TGTGCCATCAGTGAGGGGGTGCGATCCTACGAGCAGTACTTC.

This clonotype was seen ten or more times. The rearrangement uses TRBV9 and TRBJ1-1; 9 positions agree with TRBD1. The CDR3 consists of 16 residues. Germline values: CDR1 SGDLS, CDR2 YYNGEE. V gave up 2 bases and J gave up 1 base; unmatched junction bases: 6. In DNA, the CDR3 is TGTGCCAGCAGCGTCGGACAGGGGTTTACGAACACTGAAGCTTTCTTT. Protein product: CASSVGQGFTNTEAFF.

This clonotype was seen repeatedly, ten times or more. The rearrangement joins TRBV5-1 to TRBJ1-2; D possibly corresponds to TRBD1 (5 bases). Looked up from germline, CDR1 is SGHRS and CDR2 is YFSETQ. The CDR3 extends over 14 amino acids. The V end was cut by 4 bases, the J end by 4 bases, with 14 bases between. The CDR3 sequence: CASSISGGTYGYTF. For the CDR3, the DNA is TGCGCCAGCAGCATCTCAGGCGGGACCTATGGCTACACCTTC.

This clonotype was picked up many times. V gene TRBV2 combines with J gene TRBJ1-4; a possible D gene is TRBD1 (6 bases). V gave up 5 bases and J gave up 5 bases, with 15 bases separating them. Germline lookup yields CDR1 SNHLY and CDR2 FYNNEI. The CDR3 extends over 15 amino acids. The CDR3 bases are TGTGCCAGCAGTCAAAGACAGGCTCCCAATGAAAAACTGTTTTTT. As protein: CASSQRQAPNEKLFF.

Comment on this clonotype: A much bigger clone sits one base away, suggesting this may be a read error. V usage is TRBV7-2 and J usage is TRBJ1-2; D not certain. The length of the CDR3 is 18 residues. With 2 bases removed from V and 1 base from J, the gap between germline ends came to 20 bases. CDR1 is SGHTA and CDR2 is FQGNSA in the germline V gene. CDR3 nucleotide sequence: TGTACCAGCAGCTTATCTTGGGGAGACGAGCGGTATAACTATGGCTACACCTTC. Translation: CTSSLSWGDERYNYGYTF.

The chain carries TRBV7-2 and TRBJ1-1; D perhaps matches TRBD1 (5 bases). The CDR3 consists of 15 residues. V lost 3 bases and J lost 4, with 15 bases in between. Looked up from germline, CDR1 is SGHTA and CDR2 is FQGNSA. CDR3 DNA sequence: TGTGCCAGCAGCTTCCCAGGGTTTGTGGGCACTGAAGCTTTCTTT. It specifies CASSFPGFVGTEAFF.

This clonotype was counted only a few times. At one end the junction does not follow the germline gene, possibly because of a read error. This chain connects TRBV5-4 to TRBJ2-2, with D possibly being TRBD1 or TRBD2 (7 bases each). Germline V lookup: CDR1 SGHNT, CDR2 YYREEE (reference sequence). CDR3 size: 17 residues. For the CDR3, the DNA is TGCGCCAGCAGCCAGGGAGGGGACAGCCTGAACACCGGGGAGCTGTTTTTT. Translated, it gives CASSQGGDSLNTGELFF.

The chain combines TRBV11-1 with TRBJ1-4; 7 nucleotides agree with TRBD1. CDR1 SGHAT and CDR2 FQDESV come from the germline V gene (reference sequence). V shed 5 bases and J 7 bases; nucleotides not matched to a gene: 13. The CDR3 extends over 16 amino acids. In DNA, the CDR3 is TGTGCCAGCAGCGCCGGACAGGAGGTTGGGGGTGAAAAACTGTTTTTT. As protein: CASSAGQEVGGEKLFF. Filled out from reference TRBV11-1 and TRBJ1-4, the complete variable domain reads EAEVAQSPRYKITEKSQAVAFWCDPISGHATLYWYRQILGQGPELLVQFQDESVVDDSQLPKDRFSAERLKGVDSTLKIQPAELGDSAMYLCASSAGQEVGGEKLFFGSGTQLSVL.

CDR3 sequence reads: CSATPGQRLGEQYF. The CDR3 DNA reads TGCAGTGCTACTCCCGGACAGCGATTGGGTGAGCAGTACTTC. V is TRBV20-1 and J is TRBJ2-7; weak D call: TRBD1 (6 bases). The CDR3 has 14 residues. The germline V gene has CDR1 DFQATT and CDR2 SNEGSKA (reference sequence). Trimming stripped 4 bases from V and 7 bases from J, with 20 bases between.

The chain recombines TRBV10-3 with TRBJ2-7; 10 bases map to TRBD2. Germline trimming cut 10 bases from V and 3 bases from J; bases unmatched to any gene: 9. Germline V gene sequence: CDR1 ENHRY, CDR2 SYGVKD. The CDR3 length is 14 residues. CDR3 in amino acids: CATTPQREGYEQYF. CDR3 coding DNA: TGTGCCACCACACCCCAGCGGGAGGGCTACGAGCAGTACTTC.

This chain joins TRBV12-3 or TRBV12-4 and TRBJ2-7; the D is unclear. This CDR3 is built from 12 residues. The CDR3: CASGLVLARQYF. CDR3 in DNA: TGTGCTAGTGGTTTGGTACTGGCACGCCAGTACTTC.

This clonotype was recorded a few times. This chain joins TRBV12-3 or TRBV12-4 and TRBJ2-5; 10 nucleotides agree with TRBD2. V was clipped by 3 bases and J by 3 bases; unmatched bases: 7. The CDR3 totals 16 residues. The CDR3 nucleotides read TGTGCCAGCAGTTTGTTTCTAGCGGGAGCCAAAGAGACCCAGTACTTC. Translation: CASSLFLAGAKETQYF.

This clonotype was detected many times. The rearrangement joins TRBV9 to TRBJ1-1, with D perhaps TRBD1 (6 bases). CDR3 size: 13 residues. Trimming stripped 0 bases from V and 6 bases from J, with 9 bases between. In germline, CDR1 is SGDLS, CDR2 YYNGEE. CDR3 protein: CASSVGGRAEAFF. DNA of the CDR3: TGTGCCAGCAGCGTAGGGGGGCGAGCTGAAGCTTTCTTT. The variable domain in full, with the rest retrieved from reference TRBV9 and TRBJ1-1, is DSGVTQTPKHLITATGQRVTLRCSPRSGDLSVYWYQQSLDQGLQFLIQYYNGEERAKGNILERFSAQQFPDLHSELNLSSLELGDSALYFCASSVGGRAEAFFGQGTRLTVV.